These 2 T cell receptor beta chains originate from one sample sequenced in a study of shared clonotypes between healthy human individuals. Libraries were prepared by immunoSEQ multiplex PCR; TCRdb keeps only in-frame clonotypes and omits some of them. Of some 1 million clones listed, about three quarters were seen once; the top ten hold 1.4%. Sequencing was carried out using memory CD4+ T cells sorted from blood. Subset: CD45RA-negative fraction. All receptors come from a man between 18 and 29 years old in good health.

The rearrangement uses TRBV7-9 and TRBJ2-7; TRBD1 or TRBD2 may be the D gene (5 bases each). CDR1 is SEHNR and CDR2 is FQNEAQ in the germline V gene (reference sequence). The CDR3 is 13 amino acids. Trimming cost V 2 bases and J 2 bases, with 7 bases left between them. The CDR3 coding sequence is TGTGCCAGCAGCTTAACGGGGCCCTACGAGCAGTACTTC. Protein sequence: CASSLTGPYEQYF.

In this sample, this clone turned up a few times. The rearrangement uses TRBV25-1 and TRBJ1-1; D is uncertain. CDR1 is MGHDK and CDR2 is SYGVNS in the germline V gene. V was cut by 2 bases and J by 4 bases, with 5 bases left in between. CDR3 length: 12 amino acids. The CDR3 coding sequence is TGTGCCAGCAGTGAAAGAAGCACTGAAGCTTTCTTT. Translated, it gives CASSERSTEAFF.